Included here is one TCR beta chain sequence, with context. The data derive from a study of response to subunit inactivated influenza vaccine. TCRdb analysed the RT-PCR reads with MiXCR anew, one entry per CDR3 protein. The top ten clones hold 2.5% to 3% of a sample with about 540,000 distinct CDR3 sequences, around a quarter of them seen once. The CDR3 spans 16 residues. Losses at the gene ends were 2 bases for V and 5 bases for J; bases not matched to a gene: 9. Germline V CDR1 and CDR2: SGHDT, YYEEEE. These sequences were also reported in another study, on T cells expressing NK-cell markers. From that study: For TCR beta, cDNA was produced by 5'RACE template switching with UMIs. It was sorted CD3+CD56-NKG2C+, CD3+CD56+NKG2C- and CD3+CD56+NKG2C+ T cells that provided the TCR beta repertoires. There were seven HCMV-seropositive donors and one seronegative donor among the eight sequenced. NKG2C+ dominant clonotypes from roughly 6 donors made up about 1.0-7.0% of CD8+ T cells.

Specimen: CD4+ T cells sorted from PBMCs, collected 11 to 12 days after vaccination. This chain links TRBV5-6 with TRBJ2-5; the match to TRBD2 covers 10 bases. The origin of this receptor is a man in his fifties who received an inactivated influenza vaccine. CDR3 loop: CASSFRLAGVRETQYF. For the CDR3, the DNA is TGTGCCAGCAGCTTTCGGCTAGCGGGAGTTAGGGAGACCCAGTACTTC.